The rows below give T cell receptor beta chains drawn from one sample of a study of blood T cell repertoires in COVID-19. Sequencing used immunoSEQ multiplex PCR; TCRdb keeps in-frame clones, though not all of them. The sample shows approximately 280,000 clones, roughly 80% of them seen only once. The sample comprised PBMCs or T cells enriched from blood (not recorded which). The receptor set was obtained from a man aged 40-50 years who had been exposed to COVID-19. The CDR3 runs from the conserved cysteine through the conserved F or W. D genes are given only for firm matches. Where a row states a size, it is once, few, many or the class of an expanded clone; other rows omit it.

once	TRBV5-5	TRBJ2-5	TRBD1	CASSLEGARETQYF	TGTGCCAGCAGCTTGGAGGGGGCGCGAGAGACCCAGTACTTC
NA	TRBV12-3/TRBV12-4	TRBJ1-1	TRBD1	CASGFQGDTEAFF	TGTGCCAGCGGTTTTCAGGGGGACACTGAAGCTTTCTTT
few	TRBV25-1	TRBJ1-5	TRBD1	CASGTQGASQPQHF	TGTGCCAGCGGAACCCAGGGGGCTAGTCAGCCCCAGCATTTT
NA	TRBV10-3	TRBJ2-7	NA	CAISEGLTYEQYF	TGTGCCATCAGTGAGGGACTAACGTATGAGCAGTACTTC
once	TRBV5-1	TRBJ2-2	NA	CASSLALAIGELFF	TGCGCCAGCAGCTTGGCATTAGCGATCGGGGAGCTGTTTTTT
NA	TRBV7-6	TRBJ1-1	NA	CASSPSLEEAFF	TGTGCCAGCAGCCCTTCCCTTGAGGAAGCTTTCTTT
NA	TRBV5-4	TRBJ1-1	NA	CASSLFEGLKTNTEAFF	TGTGCCAGCAGCTTGTTCGAGGGACTCAAAACGAACACTGAAGCTTTCTTT
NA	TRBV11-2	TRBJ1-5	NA	CASSRTGKSNQPQHF	TGTGCCAGCAGTCGTACAGGGAAGAGCAATCAGCCCCAGCATTTT
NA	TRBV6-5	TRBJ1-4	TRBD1	CASRTGGGNEKLFF	TGTGCCAGCAGGACAGGGGGAGGTAATGAAAAACTGTTTTTT
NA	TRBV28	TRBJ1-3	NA	CASSLRVPSSGNTIYF	TGTGCCAGCAGTTTGAGAGTACCGAGCTCTGGAAACACCATATATTTT
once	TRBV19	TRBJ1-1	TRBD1	CASSFPLGQGRTEAFF	TGTGCCAGTAGTTTCCCTTTGGGACAGGGGAGGACTGAAGCTTTCTTT
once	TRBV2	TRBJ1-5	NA	CASSGGRRNQPQHF	TGTGCCAGCAGTGGCGGACGGAGGAATCAGCCCCAGCATTTT
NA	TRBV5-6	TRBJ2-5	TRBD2	CASSLVGLEAETQYF	TGTGCCAGCAGCTTGGTGGGACTAGAAGCAGAGACCCAGTACTTC
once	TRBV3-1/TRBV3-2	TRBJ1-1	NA	CASNDGRGTEAFF	TGTGCCAGCAACGATGGACGGGGGACTGAAGCTTTCTTT
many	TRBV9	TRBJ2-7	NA	CASSVSGGSLPTMYF	TGTGCCAGCAGCGTTAGCGGTGGGTCCCTACCAACCATGTACTTC
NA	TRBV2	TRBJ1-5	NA	CASGERTDGNQPQHF	TGTGCCAGCGGAGAACGGACAGACGGCAATCAGCCCCAGCATTTT
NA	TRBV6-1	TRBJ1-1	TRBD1	CASSEHRGMGTEAFF	TGTGCCAGCAGTGAACACAGGGGAATGGGCACTGAAGCTTTCTTT
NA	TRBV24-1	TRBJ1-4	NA	CATSHGGVGPFNEKLFF	TGTGCCACCAGTCATGGAGGAGTAGGCCCATTTAATGAAAAACTGTTTTTT
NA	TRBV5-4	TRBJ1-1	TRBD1	CASSRDRVFAFF	TGTGCCAGCAGCCGGGACAGGGTTTTTGCTTTCTTT
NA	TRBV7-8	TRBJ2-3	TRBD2	CASSLRTSGQTSTDTQYF	TGTGCCAGCAGCTTAAGGACTAGCGGGCAAACTAGCACAGATACGCAGTATTTT
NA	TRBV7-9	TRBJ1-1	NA	CASSPWSANTEAFF	TGTGCCAGCAGCCCCTGGAGCGCAAACACTGAAGCTTTCTTT
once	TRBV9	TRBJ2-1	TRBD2	CASSALADYNEQFF	TGTGCCAGCAGCGCACTAGCGGATTACAATGAGCAGTTCTTC
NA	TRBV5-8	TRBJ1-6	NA	CASSVFGSPLHF	TGTGCCAGCAGCGTTTTCGGGTCACCCCTCCACTTT
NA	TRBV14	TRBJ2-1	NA	CASSPLAGRSNEQFF	TGTGCCAGCAGCCCCTTGGCGGGACGGAGTAATGAGCAGTTCTTC
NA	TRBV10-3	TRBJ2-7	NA	CAISESNTGNYEQYF	TGTGCCATCAGTGAGTCGAACACAGGGAATTACGAGCAGTACTTC
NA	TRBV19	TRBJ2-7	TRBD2	CASKSFGEGLGEQYF	TGTGCCAGTAAGAGCTTCGGGGAGGGACTCGGCGAGCAGTACTTC
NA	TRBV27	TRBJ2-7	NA	CASSTTYEQYF	TGTGCCAGCAGCACTACCTACGAGCAGTACTTC
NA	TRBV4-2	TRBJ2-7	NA	CASSPRLQPYEQYF	TGTGCCAGCAGCCCCAGGTTGCAGCCCTACGAGCAGTACTTC
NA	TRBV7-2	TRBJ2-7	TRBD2	CASSLVAGGPGQYF	TGTGCCAGCAGCTTAGTAGCGGGAGGACCTGGGCAGTACTTC
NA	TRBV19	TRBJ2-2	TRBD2	CASRTGGWLAGEAGELFF	TGTGCCAGTAGAACGGGAGGGTGGCTAGCGGGAGAGGCCGGGGAGCTGTTTTTT
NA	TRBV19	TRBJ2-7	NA	CASSIQDRSYEQYF	TGTGCCAGTAGTATACAGGACAGATCCTACGAGCAGTACTTC
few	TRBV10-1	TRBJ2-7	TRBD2	CASSTSGTSGTYEQYF	TGCGCCAGCAGTACCTCCGGGACTAGCGGAACCTACGAGCAGTACTTC
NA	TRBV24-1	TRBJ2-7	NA	CATSDLPTDKLLF	TGTGCCACCAGTGATTTGCCCACAGACAAGCTCCTCTTC
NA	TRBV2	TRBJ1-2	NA	CAIWRTGTNYGYTF	TGTGCCATCTGGCGCACAGGGACTAACTATGGCTACACCTTC
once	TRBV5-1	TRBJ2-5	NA	CASSSGSGETQYF	TGCGCCAGCAGCTCCGGGTCGGGAGAGACCCAGTACTTC
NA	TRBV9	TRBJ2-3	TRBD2	CASSAGTSSKALTDTQYF	TGTGCCAGCAGCGCCGGGACTAGCAGTAAAGCACTCACAGATACGCAGTATTTT
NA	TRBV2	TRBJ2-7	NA	CASRRVGGEYEQYF	TGTGCCAGCAGAAGGGTGGGGGGAGAGTACGAGCAGTACTTC
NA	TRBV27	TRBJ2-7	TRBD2	CASSRGLAGGTPYEQYF	TGTGCCAGCAGCAGGGGACTAGCGGGCGGGACTCCCTACGAGCAGTACTTC
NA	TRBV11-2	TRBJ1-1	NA	CASSLDQSEAFF	TGTGCCAGCAGCTTAGATCAATCTGAAGCTTTCTTT
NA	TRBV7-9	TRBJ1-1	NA	CASSSSGSTEAFF	TGTGCCAGCAGCTCCAGCGGGAGCACTGAAGCTTTCTTT
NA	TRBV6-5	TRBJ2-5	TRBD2	CASRREEMETQYF	TGTGCCAGCAGGCGGGAGGAAATGGAGACCCAGTACTTC
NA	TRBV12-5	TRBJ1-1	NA	CASGLVQGGNTEAFF	TGTGCTAGTGGTTTGGTACAGGGTGGGAACACTGAAGCTTTCTTT
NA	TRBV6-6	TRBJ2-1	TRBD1	CASSQNTSPGQGHNEQFF	TGTGCCAGCAGTCAAAACACCTCACCGGGACAGGGCCACAATGAGCAGTTCTTC
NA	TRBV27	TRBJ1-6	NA	CASSPGPNSPLHF	TGTGCCAGCAGTCCAGGCCCCAATTCACCCCTCCACTTT
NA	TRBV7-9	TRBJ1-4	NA	CASSLALGGALEKLFF	TGTGCCAGCAGCTTAGCGCTTGGGGGGGCGCTTGAAAAACTGTTTTTT
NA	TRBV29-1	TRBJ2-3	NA	CSVGQITDTQYF	TGCAGCGTTGGACAGATCACAGATACGCAGTATTTT
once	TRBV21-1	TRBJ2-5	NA	CASSKDGRAPQETQYF	TGTGCCAGCAGCAAGGACGGGAGGGCACCCCAAGAGACCCAGTACTTC
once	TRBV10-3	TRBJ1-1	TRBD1	CAISERDSSTEAFF	TGTGCCATCAGTGAGCGGGACAGCAGTACTGAAGCTTTCTTT
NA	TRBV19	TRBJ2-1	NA	CASGGLIEQFF	TGTGCCAGCGGGGGGCTCATTGAGCAGTTCTTC
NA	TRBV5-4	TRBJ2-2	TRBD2	CASRLTSGRGANTGELFF	TGTGCCAGCAGGCTCACTAGCGGGAGGGGGGCGAACACCGGGGAGCTGTTTTTT
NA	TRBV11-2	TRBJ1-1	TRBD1	CASSLRTQGGTEAFF	TGTGCCAGCAGCTTAAGGACCCAGGGGGGCACTGAAGCTTTCTTT
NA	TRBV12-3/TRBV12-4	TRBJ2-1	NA	CASTVLSGHRQFF	TGTGCCAGCACTGTTTTATCCGGACACCGGCAGTTCTTC
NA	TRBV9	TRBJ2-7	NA	CASSVEGDEQYF	TGTGCCAGCAGCGTAGAAGGAGACGAGCAGTACTTC
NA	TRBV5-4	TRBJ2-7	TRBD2	CASSLGSGAGNYEQYF	TGTGCCAGCAGCCTGGGGTCAGGAGCGGGAAACTACGAGCAGTACTTC
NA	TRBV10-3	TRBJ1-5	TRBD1	CAIRDTGGDQPQHF	TGTGCCATCAGGGATACAGGGGGCGATCAGCCCCAGCATTTT